The 24 T cell receptor beta chains reported below all come from one sample, sequenced in a study of blood T cell repertoires in COVID-19 (dated by TCRdb to between 2020 and 2021). Library preparation used the immunoSEQ multiplex PCR assay. Entries here come from immuneACCESS through TCRdb and include only in-frame sequences with V and J called. Some clones fail to appear in such tables; in the studies checked, an unresolved V gene covers under half of the shortfall, and the cause of the remainder is unknown. Here the sample has about 82,000 clones; around 82% occur a single time. The leading ten clones occupy approximately 15% of the sample. Sequenced sample: peripheral blood. These receptors were taken from a woman aged 55-75 years with acute or convalescent COVID-19.

This clone was detected only a few times. The chain recombines TRBV7-6 with TRBJ1-3; D is perhaps TRBD1 (5 bases). Germline V gene lookup returns CDR1 SGHVS and CDR2 FNYEAQ. Trimming removed 1 base from V and 2 bases from J, with 12 bases in between. This CDR3 contains 16 residues. The CDR3 sequence: CASSLGLGGAGNTIYF. The DNA of the CDR3 is TGTGCCAGCAGCTTAGGGCTGGGAGGGGCTGGAAACACCATATATTTT.

V usage is TRBV11-2 and J usage is TRBJ2-4; no definite D call. The CDR3 covers 17 residues. Trimming left V 3 bases short and J 0 bases short, with 15 bases between. Germline assignment: CDR1 SGHAT and CDR2 FQNNGV. Here the CDR3 reads CASSLYTENQAKNIQYF. The CDR3 DNA sequence: TGTGCCAGCAGCTTGTACACAGAAAACCAAGCCAAAAACATTCAGTACTTC.

This chain joins TRBV3-1 (or the pseudogene TRBV3-2) and TRBJ2-7; a possible D gene is TRBD1 (5 bases). CDR1 is LGHDT, CDR2 YNNKEL, per germline (reference sequence). Between the trimmed V and J ends, which lost 5 bases and 2 bases, there was a span of 16 bases. CDR3 length equals 15 residues. The CDR3: CASSTAKGLTYEQYF. The CDR3 coding sequence is TGTGCCAGCAGCACAGCGAAGGGGCTGACCTACGAGCAGTACTTC.

The CDR3 DNA reads TGTGCCTGTACGATGTTGGCAGGGGCCTACGAGCAGTACTTC. Its translation is CACTMLAGAYEQYF. The chain joins TRBV30 to TRBJ2-7; tentative D call: TRBD1 (6 bases). The V and J ends lost 6 bases and 2 bases respectively, with 17 bases between them. Germline-derived CDR1 and CDR2 are GTSNPN and SVGIG (reference sequence). This CDR3 has 14 amino acids. The full variable domain, with the rest looked up from reference TRBV30 and TRBJ2-7, is SQTIHQWPATLVQPVGSPLSLECTVEGTSNPNLYWYRQAAGRGLQLLFYSVGIGQISSEVPQNLSASRPQDRQFILSSKKLLLSDSGFYLCACTMLAGAYEQYFGPGTRLTVT.

The genes are TRBV3-1 (or the pseudogene TRBV3-2) and TRBJ1-1; D remains ambiguous. Trimming cost V 3 bases and J 6 bases, with 11 bases left between them. From germline, CDR1 is LGHDT and CDR2 YNNKEL (reference sequence). The CDR3 has 13 residues. The CDR3 here is CASSQVEAAEAFF. The CDR3 DNA reads as TGTGCCAGCAGCCAGGTAGAGGCAGCTGAAGCTTTCTTT.

J is TRBJ1-1 and V is TRBV2; D is unresolved. Germline values: CDR1 SNHLY, CDR2 FYNNEI. V lost 5 bases, J lost 1 base, and 8 bases lay in between. CDR3 length: 13 amino acids. The CDR3 is CASSQTANTEAFF. DNA for the CDR3: TGTGCCAGCAGTCAAACAGCGAACACTGAAGCTTTCTTT.

This clone was seen a single time. The chain joins TRBV7-6 to TRBJ1-1; 9 bases agree with TRBD1. The CDR3 is made up of 14 amino acids. Germline-derived CDR1 and CDR2 are SGHVS and FNYEAQ. V dropped 5 bases and J dropped 0; count of bases not matched to a gene: 1. The chain's CDR3 is CASSRDRVNTEAFF. DNA of the CDR3: TGTGCCAGCAGCCGGGACAGGGTGAACACTGAAGCTTTCTTT. The full variable domain, its missing parts supplied by reference TRBV7-6 and TRBJ1-1, is GAGVSQSPRYKVTKRGQDVALRCDPISGHVSLYWYRQALGQGPEFLTYFNYEAQQDKSGLPNDRFSAERPEGSISTLTIQRTEQRDSAMYRCASSRDRVNTEAFFGQGTRLTVV.

The chain combines TRBV7-2 with TRBJ1-2; 9 bases align to TRBD1. The CDR3 length is 14 residues. The germline V gene has CDR1 SGHTA and CDR2 FQGNSA. Germline trimming cut 6 bases from V and 8 bases from J; bases unmatched to any gene: 10. CDR3 sequence (DNA): TGTGCCAGCAGTCGCCCGGGACAGGGAGGAGGCTACACCTTC. Translating gives CASSRPGQGGGYTF.

This sequence joins TRBV11-2 and TRBJ1-2, with a possible D match to TRBD1 (5 bases). With 1 base removed from V and 7 bases from J, the gap between germline ends came to 22 bases. Germline CDR1 SGHAT, CDR2 FQNNGV. This CDR3 has 17 amino acids. This chain's CDR3 is CASSLVRGPGLESGYTF. CDR3 coding DNA: TGTGCCAGCAGCTTAGTACGTGGCCCAGGGTTGGAGTCTGGCTACACCTTC.

The chain employs TRBV6-1 and TRBJ2-1; D is possibly TRBD1 (5 bases). Per germline, CDR1 MNHNS and CDR2 SASEGT. Trimming shortened V by 1 base and J by 0 bases, and 10 bases separated the two germline ends. This CDR3 has 16 residues. CDR3 DNA: TGTGCCAGCAGTGAAGTGACAGTTAGCTCCTACAATGAGCAGTTCTTC. Its protein product is CASSEVTVSSYNEQFF.

V is TRBV5-1 and J is TRBJ2-1, with D possibly TRBD1 on 5 matching bases. Germline V lookup: CDR1 SGHRS, CDR2 YFSETQ. Trimming removed 0 bases at V and 14 bases at J, with 15 bases between. CDR3 length: 13 residues. The DNA of the CDR3 is TGCGCCAGCAGCTTGGAAGTAAGGGCGGACAAGTTCTTC. Its protein is CASSLEVRADKFF.

The J gene is TRBJ1-1, the V gene TRBV7-9, with 8 positions matching TRBD1. Per germline, CDR1 SEHNR and CDR2 FQNEAQ (reference sequence). This CDR3 region has 15 residues. With V trimmed by 5 bases and J by 4 bases, 9 bases remained unmatched. The CDR3 loop is CASSQPGQGGTEAFF. CDR3 coding DNA: TGTGCCAGCAGCCAGCCTGGACAGGGTGGCACTGAAGCTTTCTTT.

The rearrangement joins TRBV4-1 to TRBJ1-2; 10 bases map to TRBD1. The CDR3 runs to 17 residues. Looked up from germline, CDR1 is MGHRA and CDR2 is YSYEKL. V shed 1 base, J shed 3 bases, and the junction held 8 bases outside the gene matches. CDR3 sequence: CASSQVTRQGADYGYTF. The CDR3 region has the DNA TGCGCCAGCAGCCAAGTAACGAGACAGGGGGCGGACTATGGCTACACCTTC.

This chain joins TRBV19 and TRBJ1-1; 9 bases fit TRBD1. Germline CDR1 LNHDA, CDR2 SQIVND (reference sequence). Trimming took 4 bases from V and 7 from J; bases not matched to a gene: 7. The CDR3 has 14 residues. CDR3 DNA: TGTGCCAGTAGTAACCGGGACAGGGAAGTTGAAGCTTTCTTT. Protein sequence: CASSNRDREVEAFF.

The chain employs TRBV4-3 and TRBJ1-6, with D tentatively TRBD1 (5 bases). The CDR3 spans 14 residues. From germline, CDR1 is LGHNA and CDR2 YSLEER. Trimming removed 8 bases from V and 8 bases from J, with 16 bases in between. The CDR3 nucleotides read TGCGCCAGCGCAAACAGGCTACGGGATTCACCCCTCCACTTT. This codes for CASANRLRDSPLHF.

The chain is built from TRBV5-5 and TRBJ1-2; D gene ambiguous. In germline, CDR1 is SGHKS, CDR2 YYEKEE (reference sequence). Trimming removed 1 base at V and 8 bases at J, with 18 bases between. The CDR3 contains 15 residues. CDR3 sequence: CASSLIATESSGYTF. DNA for the CDR3: TGTGCCAGCAGCTTGATTGCGACGGAGTCTTCCGGCTACACCTTC. Using reference TRBV5-5 and TRBJ1-2 for the parts outside the CDR3, the full variable domain is DAGVTQSPTHLIKTRGQQVTLRCSPISGHKSVSWYQQVLGQGPQFIFQYYEKEERGRGNFPDRFSARQFPNYSSELNVNALLLGDSALYLCASSLIATESSGYTFGSGTRLTVV.

The chain is built from TRBV30 and TRBJ2-5, with no clear D. The CDR3 runs to 12 residues. Germline V gene lookup returns CDR1 GTSNPN and CDR2 SVGIG (reference sequence). Trimming stripped 2 bases from V and 5 bases from J, with 9 bases between. DNA of the CDR3: TGTGCCTGGAGTCTCTCGAGCGAGACCCAGTACTTC. This translates into CAWSLSSETQYF.

The chain combines TRBV5-6 with TRBJ2-7, with 8 bases matching TRBD2. With V trimmed by 6 bases and J by 4 bases, 12 bases remained unmatched. The length of the CDR3 is 15 residues. Per the germline V gene, CDR1 is SGHDT and CDR2 is YYEEEE. The CDR3 sequence is CASTRSTGGQYEQYF. DNA for the CDR3: TGTGCCAGCACCCGCTCAACGGGGGGGCAATACGAGCAGTACTTC.

The J gene is TRBJ2-3, the V gene TRBV5-4, with D possibly TRBD2 on 7 matching bases. Per the germline V gene, CDR1 is SGHNT and CDR2 is YYREEE (reference sequence). The CDR3 contains 15 residues. Trimming removed 2 bases at V and 3 bases at J, with 13 bases between. The CDR3 is CASSLGGAGTDTQYF. Written as DNA, the CDR3 is TGTGCCAGCAGCTTAGGGGGGGCGGGTACAGATACGCAGTATTTT.

This chain uses TRBV5-1 with TRBJ1-4; 7 bases are shared with TRBD1. Trimming cost V 2 bases and J 2 bases; bases outside gene matches: 6. Per the germline V gene, CDR1 is SGHRS and CDR2 is YFSETQ. The CDR3 is 16 amino acids. The CDR3 DNA is TGCGCCAGCAGCTTTCAGGGGGGCCTCACTAATGAAAAACTGTTTTTT. The encoded protein is CASSFQGGLTNEKLFF.

This rearrangement joins TRBV5-1 to TRBJ2-3, with 8 bases lining up with TRBD1. The J segment lost 4 bases and the V segment lost 3 bases, leaving 28 bases of the junction unmatched. CDR3 length: 22 amino acids. Germline V lookup: CDR1 SGHRS, CDR2 YFSETQ. The DNA of the CDR3 is TGCGCCAGCAGCTCGCGTCAACCCCAGGGGGCCTTCACTTACCGGGACTCAGATACGCAGTATTTT. Amino acids: CASSSRQPQGAFTYRDSDTQYF.

J is TRBJ1-4 and V is TRBV5-8; perhaps TRBD1 as D (5 bases). The CDR3 is 15 amino acids. The germline gives CDR1 SGHTS, CDR2 YDEGEE. V gave up 4 bases and J gave up 4 bases, with 14 bases separating them. CDR3 sequence: CASSRGSRSNEKLFF. In DNA, the CDR3 is TGTGCCAGCAGCAGGGGTTCGAGGAGTAATGAAAAACTGTTTTTT.

This clone was picked up a small number of times. This chain uses TRBV4-1 with TRBJ2-2; D perhaps matches TRBD1 (6 bases). V was shortened by 3 bases and J by 8 bases, with 16 bases between the two germline ends. Germline V gene sequence: CDR1 MGHRA, CDR2 YSYEKL. The CDR3 contains 15 residues. The CDR3 bases are TGCGCCAGCAGCCAGTGGTTTAGGGGGTCTGGGGAGCTGTTTTTT. It is translated as CASSQWFRGSGELFF.

The genes are TRBV5-1 and TRBJ2-6, with D maybe TRBD1 (6 bases). This CDR3 spans 16 amino acids. V lost 6 bases and J lost 0, with 13 bases in between. Germline V lookup: CDR1 SGHRS, CDR2 YFSETQ. CDR3 loop: CASTRQESSGANVLTF. The CDR3 DNA reads TGCGCCAGCACCCGACAGGAAAGCTCTGGGGCCAACGTCCTGACTTTC.